These 12 T cell receptor beta chains were sequenced from one sample in a study of blood T cell repertoires in COVID-19. Repertoires were generated with immunoSEQ multiplex PCR, while TCRdb's copy carries only in-frame clones and drops some. The top ten hold roughly 5% of the sample, which has about 220,000 clones, roughly 80% seen once. Sequencing input: peripheral blood. All receptors come from a woman aged 55-70 years who had recovered from COVID-19.

The gene calls are TRBV7-9 and TRBJ2-7; possibly TRBD1 for D (6 bases). V was shortened by 6 bases and J by 6 bases, with 9 bases between the two germline ends. This CDR3 comprises 11 residues. Germline V gene lookup returns CDR1 SEHNR and CDR2 FQNEAQ (reference sequence). The CDR3 coding sequence is TGTGCCAGCAGGCAGGGGCCCGAGCAGTACTTC. The encoded protein is CASRQGPEQYF.

CDR3 protein: CASSVAGIARDEQYF. DNA of the CDR3: TGTGCCAGCAGCGTAGCAGGGATAGCCCGGGACGAGCAGTACTTC. The chain links TRBV9 to TRBJ2-7; perhaps TRBD1 as D (5 bases). CDR1 is SGDLS, CDR2 YYNGEE, per germline. Trimming took off 0 bases at V and 5 bases at J, with 15 bases between the two ends. The length of the CDR3 is 15 residues.

The V gene is TRBV4-3, the J gene TRBJ1-6, with D possibly being TRBD1 (5 bases). Per germline, CDR1 LGHNA and CDR2 YSLEER. The CDR3 is 18 amino acids. V lost 1 base, J lost 4 bases, and 17 bases lay in between. CDR3 bases: TGCGCCAGCAGCCAAGCGACAGCTTTCTCCAGATATAATTCACCCCTCCACTTT. It is translated as CASSQATAFSRYNSPLHF.

This clone occurred a few times. This chain connects TRBV24-1 to TRBJ2-1; D gene uncertain. Germline V gives CDR1 KGHDR, CDR2 SFDVKD. V was shortened by 2 bases and J by 4 bases, with 8 bases between the two germline ends. The CDR3 extends over 14 amino acids. CDR3 residues: CATSDSQNYNEQFF. The CDR3 DNA sequence: TGTGCCACCAGTGATTCCCAGAATTACAATGAGCAGTTCTTC.

There are a few counts of this clone. The V call is TRBV12-3 or TRBV12-4, the J call TRBJ2-1; TRBD2 aligns across 7 bases. V lost 5 bases, J lost 11 bases, and 3 bases stayed unmatched. The CDR3 length is 11 residues. DNA of the CDR3: TGTGCCAGCAGTCTCGGGACTAAGCAGTTCTTC. It is translated as CASSLGTKQFF.

This sequence joins TRBV10-3 and TRBJ2-2, with a tentative D call TRBD2 (6 bases). The CDR3 is 17 residues long. In germline, CDR1 is ENHRY, CDR2 SYGVKD. V was shortened by 6 bases and J by 6 bases, with 23 bases between the two germline ends. The DNA for the CDR3 is TGTGCCATCAGCGACCCCACACGGGGGAAAAAGGCCGGGGAGCTGTTTTTT. Residues: CAISDPTRGKKAGELFF.

The chain is built from TRBV7-3 and TRBJ2-1, with 13 bases identical to TRBD2. Losses at the gene ends were 5 bases for V and 9 bases for J; bases not matched to a gene: 7. Germline CDR1 SGHTA, CDR2 FQGTGA. The CDR3 runs to 15 residues. The chain's CDR3 is CASSLTSGGDSEQFF. The CDR3 DNA reads as TGTGCCAGCAGCCTCACTAGCGGGGGGGACTCTGAGCAGTTCTTC.

The rearrangement links TRBV7-8 to TRBJ2-4, with D perhaps TRBD2 (6 bases). The germline gives CDR1 SGHVS, CDR2 FQNEAQ. Trimming removed 4 bases from V and 0 bases from J, with 19 bases in between. This CDR3 contains 18 residues. CDR3 nucleotides: TGTGCCAGCAGCTCACCCGAGGAGGGCATCCTAGCCAAAAACATTCAGTACTTC. Translation: CASSSPEEGILAKNIQYF.

The sample holds one count of this clone. The V gene is TRBV2, the J gene TRBJ2-2; D is perhaps TRBD2 (5 bases). The CDR3 runs 12 residues. The germline gives CDR1 SNHLY, CDR2 FYNNEI. The V and J ends lost 7 bases and 7 bases respectively, with 10 bases between them. The CDR3, as DNA: TGTGCCAGCAACCGGGAAGGCGGGGAGCTGTTTTTT. This gives the protein CASNREGGELFF.

This clone occurred many times. J is TRBJ2-7 and V is TRBV5-6; 7 bases agree with TRBD1. Germline lookup yields CDR1 SGHDT and CDR2 YYEEEE. Unmatched junction bases numbered 8, after V lost 2 bases and J lost 0 bases. This CDR3 region has 16 residues. The CDR3 here is CASSFSGTVSSYEQYF. The CDR3 nucleotides are TGTGCCAGCAGCTTCTCCGGGACAGTCAGCTCCTACGAGCAGTACTTC.

The chain combines TRBV19 with TRBJ2-7, with unresolved D. The germline V gene has CDR1 LNHDA and CDR2 SQIVND (reference sequence). This CDR3 contains 14 residues. V was pared by 9 bases and J by 0 bases, with 15 bases between. The CDR3, as DNA: TGTGCCAGCACCCCCCAGGCCACCTCCTACGAGCAGTACTTC. Its translation: CASTPQATSYEQYF.

V is TRBV19 and J is TRBJ1-3; weak D call: TRBD1 (5 bases). CDR1 LNHDA and CDR2 SQIVND come from the germline V gene (reference sequence). V was clipped by 3 bases and J by 0 bases, with 18 bases between them. The CDR3 is 18 amino acids. The DNA for the CDR3 is TGTGCCAGTAGTATGGACATAGGCGACGGTGGCTCTGGAAACACCATATATTTT. The encoded protein is CASSMDIGDGGSGNTIYF.